What follows is one TCR beta chain and its context. The source of the sample is a study of naive and memory T cell subsets. V dropped 5 bases and J dropped 1; count of bases not matched to a gene: 7. Germline values: CDR1 MNHNY, CDR2 SVGAGI (reference sequence). The CDR3 spans 16 residues. TCR cDNA received a 3' ligated oligonucleotide that carried a UMI. RNA was extracted from less than 3 ml of whole blood of healthy adults. Input was about 1 to 1,100 ng of DNase-treated total RNA without cell sorting. Ligated cDNA underwent four rounds of PCR with nested alpha and beta constant region primers and SP2. TCRdb recomputed calls from the 5' RACE reads with MiXCR, one row per CDR3 protein. The sample carries roughly 56,000 distinct CDR3 sequences, roughly 6.7% recorded once.

The chain couples TRBV6-6 to TRBJ2-4; 8 bases are a match to TRBD1. This clonotype was sampled from a male donor in good health. DNA for the CDR3: TGTGCCAGCAGTACGGACAGGGTCTCGGCCAAAAACATTCAGTACTTC. Translating gives CASSTDRVSAKNIQYF.